These 17 T cell receptor beta chains were all obtained from the same sample, sequenced in a study of CD8 T cells in ankylosing spondylitis. TCRdb ran MiXCR on the 5' RACE reads and lists one entry per CDR3 protein. The sample has more than 300,000 distinct CDR3 sequences, 11% seen once; the top ten hold around 8.4%. Sequencing was performed on blood, either unsorted or a sorted T cell fraction (not recorded which). The source of these receptors is a female donor with ankylosing spondylitis or in good health (not recorded which).

This clonotype was recorded once. Since a much larger clone is just one base distant, this may be a read error. The chain joins TRBV20-1 to TRBJ2-5, with D hard to call. Germline CDR1 reads DFQATT; CDR2 reads SNEGSKA (reference sequence). The CDR3 spans 15 residues. The V end lost 0 bases, the J end lost 1 base, and 12 bases lay between the germline ends. For the CDR3, the DNA is TGCAGTGCTAGAGATGCGACGTCGATCCAAGAGACCCAGTACTTC. This gives the protein CSARDATSIQETQYF.

This chain uses TRBV20-1 with TRBJ2-4; TRBD2 aligns across 9 bases. Germline V gene data show CDR1 as DFQATT and CDR2 as SNEGSKA (reference sequence). The trim removed 6 bases at V and 8 bases at J, leaving 8 bases unmatched. CDR3 size: 13 residues. This chain's CDR3 is CSARIAGVDIQYF. The CDR3 nucleotides read TGCAGTGCCAGGATAGCGGGGGTCGACATTCAGTACTTC.

The chain carries TRBV6-2 or TRBV6-3 and TRBJ2-7; no clear D. V was pared by 0 bases and J by 6 bases, with 9 bases between. This CDR3 has 13 amino acids. The germline CDR1 and CDR2 sequences are MNHEY and SVGEGT. CDR3 bases: TGTGCCAGCAGTTACTCGAGACCTAGCGAGCAGTACTTC. It codes for CASSYSRPSEQYF.

The rearrangement joins TRBV29-1 to TRBJ2-7; 8 bases fit TRBD1. The CDR3 contains 13 residues. Losses at the gene ends were 4 bases for V and 5 bases for J; bases not matched to a gene: 7. CDR1 SQVTM and CDR2 ANQGSEA come from the germline V gene. Here the CDR3 reads CSVGRQGANEQYF. CDR3 nucleotides: TGCAGCGTTGGTCGGCAGGGGGCAAACGAGCAGTACTTC.

In regard to this clonotype: A read error is possible here, since a much larger clone lies one base away. The chain uses TRBV12-3 or TRBV12-4 and TRBJ2-5; D unclear. CDR3 length equals 13 residues. The CDR3 protein is CASSLVSLETQSF. In nucleotides, the CDR3 is TGTGCCAGCAGTTTAGTTTCTCTAGAGACCCAGTCCTTC.

The sample holds many counts of this clonotype. The V call is TRBV12-3 or TRBV12-4, the J call TRBJ1-1; D is possibly TRBD1 (6 bases). The CDR3 runs 15 residues. Trimming cost V 3 bases and J 1 base, with 12 bases left between them. As DNA, the CDR3 is TGTGCCAGCAGTTTTGGACAGCTTCGGAACACTGAAGCTTTCTTT. The encoded protein is CASSFGQLRNTEAFF.

This clonotype was counted many times. V usage is TRBV27 and J usage is TRBJ2-2; D is possibly TRBD1 (6 bases). V was trimmed by 8 bases and J by 2 bases, leaving 15 bases between them. Germline lookup yields CDR1 MNHEY and CDR2 SMNVEV (reference sequence). The CDR3 extends over 15 amino acids. This CDR3 reads CASGNRVGNTGELFF. The CDR3 bases are TGTGCCAGCGGAAACAGGGTGGGAAACACCGGGGAGCTGTTTTTT.

The gene calls are TRBV28 and TRBJ2-7, with D tentatively TRBD1 (5 bases). The CDR3 totals 10 residues. In germline, CDR1 is MDHEN, CDR2 SYDVKM. Trimming took off 10 bases at V and 4 bases at J, with 8 bases between the two ends. The CDR3 coding sequence is TGTGCCACCAAGGGGTACGAGCAGTACTTC. Protein: CATKGYEQYF.

V and J are TRBV20-1 and TRBJ1-6; 9 nucleotides align to TRBD1. The CDR3 has 14 amino acids. Germline lookup yields CDR1 DFQATT and CDR2 SNEGSKA (reference sequence). Trimming removed 6 bases from V and 11 bases from J; junction bases left unmatched: 11. The CDR3 DNA reads as TGCAGTGCCCTCGGGACAGGGATGGGTACACCCCTCCACTTT. This encodes CSALGTGMGTPLHF.

This clonotype was seen many times. CDR3 DNA sequence: TGTGCCAGCAAGGAGGGGGGGTCAGATACGCAGTATTTT. It is translated as CASKEGGSDTQYF. V is TRBV6-2 or TRBV6-3 and J is TRBJ2-3; D possibly corresponds to TRBD2 (7 bases). Between the trimmed V and J ends, which lost 7 bases and 4 bases, there was a span of 12 bases. This CDR3 region has 13 residues. Germline assignment: CDR1 MNHEY and CDR2 SVGEGT.

This clonotype was seen at least ten times. The chain is built from TRBV6-5 and TRBJ1-2; 9 bases match TRBD1. Per the germline V gene, CDR1 is MNHEY and CDR2 is SVGAGI. J gave up 3 bases and V 0 bases, and 11 bases lay outside the gene matches. The CDR3 is 18 residues long. The DNA of the CDR3 is TGTGCCAGCAGTTACTCGCGGGACAGGGTGTTTCGGGACTATGGCTACACCTTC. Translation gives CASSYSRDRVFRDYGYTF.

This clonotype has at least ten counts. The chain is built from TRBV7-8 and TRBJ1-1, with D possibly matching TRBD1 (5 bases). This CDR3 is 18 amino acids long. V shed 1 base and J shed 2 bases, with 20 bases lying between them. Looked up from germline, CDR1 is SGHVS and CDR2 is FQNEAQ. The CDR3 bases are TGTGCCAGCAGCTTAGGAGGACCCTACAGGCAATTAAACACTGAAGCTTTCTTT. Protein: CASSLGGPYRQLNTEAFF. Variable domain in full (rest from reference TRBV7-8 and TRBJ1-1): GAGVSQSPRYKVAKRGQDVALRCDPISGHVSLFWYQQALGQGPEFLTYFQNEAQLDKSGLPSDRFFAERPEGSVSTLKIQRTQQEDSAVYLCASSLGGPYRQLNTEAFFGQGTRLTVV.

In its sample, this clonotype was seen a few times. The V and J genes are TRBV18 and TRBJ2-7; TRBD1 aligns across 8 bases. V lost 4 bases to trimming and J lost 7 bases; unmatched junction nucleotides: 6. Germline V CDR1 and CDR2: KGHSH, LQKENI. CDR3 length: 13 residues. For the CDR3, the DNA is TGTGCCAGCTCACAGGTACAGGGGGAAGAGCAGTACTTC. Protein product: CASSQVQGEEQYF. The complete variable domain, with remaining parts taken from reference TRBV18 and TRBJ2-7, reads NAGVMQNPRHLVRRRGQEARLRCSPMKGHSHVYWYRQLPEEGLKFMVYLQKENIIDESGMPKERFSAEFPKEGPSILRIQQVVRGDSAAYFCASSQVQGEEQYFGPGTRLTVT.

This clonotype was seen repeatedly, ten times or more. The chain links TRBV7-2 to TRBJ2-4; D possibly matches TRBD1 or TRBD2 (5 bases each). CDR3 length: 16 amino acids. CDR1 is SGHTA, CDR2 FQGNSA, per germline. Trimming pared 6 bases from V and 1 base from J, leaving 16 bases between. The CDR3 bases are TGTGCCAGCAGTCTAGAAGGGACCACGGCCAAAAACATTCAGTACTTC. Translated: CASSLEGTTAKNIQYF.

The table lists this clonotype with many counts. The V and J genes are TRBV12-3 or TRBV12-4 and TRBJ2-3, with D unclear. This CDR3 has 12 amino acids. V was trimmed by 6 bases and J by 6 bases, leaving 10 bases between them. DNA for the CDR3: TGTGCCAGCAGGCATTTCGGGGATACGCAGTATTTT. Protein: CASRHFGDTQYF.

This clonotype was counted only a few times. The genes are TRBV20-1 and TRBJ2-1, with TRBD2 matching over 12 bases. The CDR3 length is 15 residues. The V and J ends lost 2 bases and 9 bases, in that order; junction bases with no gene match: 8. From germline, CDR1 is DFQATT and CDR2 SNEGSKA (reference sequence). CDR3 protein: CSARRPSGGAVEQFF. For the CDR3, the DNA is TGCAGTGCTAGAAGGCCTAGCGGGGGGGCGGTTGAGCAGTTCTTC.

The chain links TRBV12-3 or TRBV12-4 to TRBJ1-6; TRBD1 agrees at 11 bases. The CDR3 has 14 residues. The V and J ends lost 5 bases and 10 bases, in that order; junction bases with no gene match: 4. The CDR3 DNA reads as TGTGCCAGCAGTCGGACAGGGGGCTGGTCACCCCTCCACTTT. Amino acid sequence: CASSRTGGWSPLHF.